This T cell receptor beta chain stems from a study of T cells in Graves' hyperthyroidism and ophthalmopathy. CDR1 and CDR2 from the germline V gene are ENHRY and SYGVKD. The CDR3 is 17 amino acids. V lost 0 bases, J lost 2 bases, and 9 bases stayed unmatched. This clonotype has only a few counts. TCR beta CDR3 sequences were amplified from RNA transcripts. Initially, a first-round RT-PCR of the TCR CDR3 employed the HTBI primer set. Via MiXCR, TCRdb re-called the multiplex PCR reads, giving one row per CDR3 protein. The table includes some 760,000 distinct CDR3 sequences, roughly 15% detected once. The sequencing sample was made of blood. The TCR sequence derives from a woman aged 18-35 years with Graves' hyperthyroidism. The V call is TRBV10-3, the J call TRBJ2-5, with TRBD2 matching 7 bases. CDR3 DNA sequence: TGTGCCATCAGTGAGTCAATGGCGGGAGTGGAGCAAGAGACCCAGTACTTC. Translation: CAISESMAGVEQETQYF.